The clone carrying this T cell receptor beta chain was seen just once. Its antigen is still unknown. V was clipped by 0 bases and J by 2 bases, with 12 bases between them. This CDR3 comprises 16 residues. CDR1 and CDR2 from the germline V gene are SGDLS and YYNGEE. The sample comes from a study of T cell responses to AZD1222 COVID-19 vaccine. Study-wide findings and caveats: With dominance at 160-218 and 743-854, vaccine-associated CD4 TCRs spanned spike. Reportedly, nearly half the spike-specific TCRs target unmutated variant regions.

TCRdb's copy holds only in-frame clones and misses some; the assay was immunoSEQ multiplex PCR. The data contain approximately 150,000 clones, approximately 92% of them singletons. The TCR originated in an adult in good health. V gene TRBV9 combines with J gene TRBJ1-3, with D hard to call. The sample in question was peripheral blood, obtained on day 0 of AZD1222 vaccination. The CDR3 is CASSVDPYTTGNTIYF. The CDR3 DNA is TGTGCCAGCAGCGTAGACCCTTATACAACTGGAAACACCATATATTTT.